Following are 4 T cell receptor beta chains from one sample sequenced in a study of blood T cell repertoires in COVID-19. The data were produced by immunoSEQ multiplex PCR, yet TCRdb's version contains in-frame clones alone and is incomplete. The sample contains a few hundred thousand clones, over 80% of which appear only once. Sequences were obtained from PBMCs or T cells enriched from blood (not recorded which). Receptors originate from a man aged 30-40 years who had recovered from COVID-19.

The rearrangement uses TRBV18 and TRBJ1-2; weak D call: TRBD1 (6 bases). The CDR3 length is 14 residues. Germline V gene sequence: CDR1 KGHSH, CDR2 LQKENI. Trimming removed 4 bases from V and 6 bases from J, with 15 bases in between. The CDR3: CASSLAGTSDGYTF. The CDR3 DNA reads TGTGCCAGCTCACTAGCCGGGACATCCGATGGCTACACCTTC.

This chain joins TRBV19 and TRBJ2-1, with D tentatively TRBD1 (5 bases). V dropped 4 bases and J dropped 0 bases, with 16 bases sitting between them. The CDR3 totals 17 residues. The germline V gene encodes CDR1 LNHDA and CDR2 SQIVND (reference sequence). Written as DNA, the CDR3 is TGTGCCAGTAGTAGATTGATGGGGCAGAGCTCCTACAATGAGCAGTTCTTC. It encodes CASSRLMGQSSYNEQFF. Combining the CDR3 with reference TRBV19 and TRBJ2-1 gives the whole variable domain DGGITQSPKYLFRKEGQNVTLSCEQNLNHDAMYWYRQDPGQGLRLIYYSQIVNDFQKGDIAEGYSVSREKKESFPLTVTSAQKNPTAFYLCASSRLMGQSSYNEQFFGPGTRLTVL.

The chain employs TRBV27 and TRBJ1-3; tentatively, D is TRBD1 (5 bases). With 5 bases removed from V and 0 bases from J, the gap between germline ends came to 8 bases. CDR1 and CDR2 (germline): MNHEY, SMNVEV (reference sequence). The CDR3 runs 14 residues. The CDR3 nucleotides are TGTGCCAGCAGTCCGGGGGGCTCTGGAAACACCATATATTTT. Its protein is CASSPGGSGNTIYF.

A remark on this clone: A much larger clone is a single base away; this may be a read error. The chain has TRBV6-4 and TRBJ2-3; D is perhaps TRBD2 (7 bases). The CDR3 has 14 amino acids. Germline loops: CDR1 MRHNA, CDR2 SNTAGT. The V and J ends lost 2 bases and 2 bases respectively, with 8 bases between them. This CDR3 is CASSDGGATDTQYF. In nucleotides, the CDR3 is TGTGCCAGCAGTGACGGGGGGGCCACAGATACGCAGTATTTT.